The source of this T cell receptor (beta chain) is a study of beta chain features in type 1 diabetes. Reverse transcription of all isolated RNA meant that expressed TCRB transcripts were sequenced. There were about 3.5 million reads on average in the naive, central memory and regulatory T cell samples. Clones were read by immunoSEQ multiplex PCR, and TCRdb kept only the in-frame ones, dropping some. The repertoire holds around 430,000 clones, with approximately 28% as singletons. The V gene's germline CDR1 is DFQATT and CDR2 SNEGSKA (reference sequence). This CDR3 spans 11 amino acids. It was one heparinised blood draw, averaging approximately 100 mL, that each donor gave. Cells sorted by CD45RO/CCR7/CD25/CD127/CD95/CD27 comprised CD4+ naive, central memory, regulatory and stem cell-like memory cells.

The sample consisted of naive CD4+ T cells from blood. This chain uses TRBV20-1 with TRBJ1-1; 11 bases match TRBD1. The origin of this receptor is a man younger than 35 in good health. For the CDR3, the DNA is TGCAGGGGGACAGGGGGCACTGAAGCTTTCTTT. Its translation: CRGTGGTEAFF.